This T cell receptor beta chain was identified during a study of CD8+ T cells in alopecia areata. This clone was counted once. It was from alopecia areata patients that lesional scalp punch biopsies and peripheral blood were collected. Deletions cut 5 bases from V and 8 bases from J, with 19 bases between. The CDR3 length is 15 residues. CDR1 and CDR2 (germline): SNHLY, FYNNEI. Sequencing used cDNA as its template, made by extracting RNA and reverse transcribing it. TCRdb's copy holds only in-frame clones and misses some; the assay was immunoSEQ multiplex PCR. The sample shows some 5,500 clones, approximately 60% of them seen only once.

The chain has TRBV2 and TRBJ2-4, with unresolved D. This TCR came from a human donor with alopecia areata. Sequencing was performed on skin, taken at week 0. The CDR3 bases are TGTGCCAGCAGTAGTATAGTTGGGCGCCCGTACATTCAGTACTTC. It codes for CASSSIVGRPYIQYF.